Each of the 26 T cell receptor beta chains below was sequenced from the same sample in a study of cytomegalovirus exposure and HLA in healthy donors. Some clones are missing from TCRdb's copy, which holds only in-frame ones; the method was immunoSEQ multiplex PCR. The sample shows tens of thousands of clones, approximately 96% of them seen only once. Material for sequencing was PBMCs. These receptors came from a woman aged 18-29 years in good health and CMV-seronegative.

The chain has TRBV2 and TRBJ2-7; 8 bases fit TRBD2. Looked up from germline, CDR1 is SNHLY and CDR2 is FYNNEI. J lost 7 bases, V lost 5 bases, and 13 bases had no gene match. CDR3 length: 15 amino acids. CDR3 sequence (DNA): TGTGCCAGCAGTCTTGGGACTAGTCCTTCTTCTGAGCAGTACTTC. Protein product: CASSLGTSPSSEQYF.

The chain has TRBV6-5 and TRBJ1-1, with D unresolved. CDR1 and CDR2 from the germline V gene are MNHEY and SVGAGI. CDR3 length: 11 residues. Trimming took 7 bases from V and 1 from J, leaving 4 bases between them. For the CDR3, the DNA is TGTGCCAGCACCAAGAACACTGAAGCTTTCTTT. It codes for CASTKNTEAFF.

The CDR3 is CASSVNRGGGYTF. In nucleotides, the CDR3 is TGTGCCAGTAGTGTCAACAGGGGAGGTGGCTACACCTTC. The V call is TRBV19, the J call TRBJ1-2; 7 nucleotides align to TRBD1. V lost 5 bases to trimming and J lost 7 bases; unmatched junction nucleotides: 7. Germline assignment: CDR1 LNHDA and CDR2 SQIVND (reference sequence). The CDR3 has 13 amino acids.

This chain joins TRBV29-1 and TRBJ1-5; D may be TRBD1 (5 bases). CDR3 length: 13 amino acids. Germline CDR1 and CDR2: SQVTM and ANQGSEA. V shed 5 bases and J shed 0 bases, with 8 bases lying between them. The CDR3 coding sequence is TGCAGCGTTCTAAGGGGTAGCAATCAGCCCCAGCATTTT. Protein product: CSVLRGSNQPQHF. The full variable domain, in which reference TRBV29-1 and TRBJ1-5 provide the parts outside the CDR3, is SAVISQKPSRDICQRGTSLTIQCQVDSQVTMMFWYRQQPGQSLTLIATANQGSEATYESGFVIDKFPISRPNLTFSTLTVSNMSPEDSSIYLCSVLRGSNQPQHFGDGTRLSIL.

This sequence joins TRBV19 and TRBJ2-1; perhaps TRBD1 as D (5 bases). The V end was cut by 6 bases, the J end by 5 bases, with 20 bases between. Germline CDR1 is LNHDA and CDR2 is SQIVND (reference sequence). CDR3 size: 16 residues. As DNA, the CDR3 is TGTGCCAGTAGCCCCTGGTTTCCGGGCAGGGACAATGAGCAGTTCTTC. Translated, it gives CASSPWFPGRDNEQFF.

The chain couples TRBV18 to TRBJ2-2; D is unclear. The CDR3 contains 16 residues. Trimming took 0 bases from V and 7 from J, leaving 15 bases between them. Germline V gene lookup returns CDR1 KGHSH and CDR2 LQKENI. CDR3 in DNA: TGTGCCAGCTCACCACCCCCCGCCATTGAGGTCGGGGAGCTGTTTTTT. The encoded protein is CASSPPPAIEVGELFF.

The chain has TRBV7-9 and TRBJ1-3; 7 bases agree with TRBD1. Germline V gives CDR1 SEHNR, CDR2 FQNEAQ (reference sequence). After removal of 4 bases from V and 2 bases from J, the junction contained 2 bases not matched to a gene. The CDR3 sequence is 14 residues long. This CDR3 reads CASSSQGAGNTIYF. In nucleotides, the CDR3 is TGTGCCAGCAGCTCTCAGGGGGCTGGAAACACCATATATTTT. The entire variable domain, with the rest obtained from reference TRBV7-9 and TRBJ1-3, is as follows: DTGVSQNPRHKITKRGQNVTFRCDPISEHNRLYWYRQTLGQGPEFLTYFQNEAQLEKSRLLSDRFSAERPKGSFSTLEIQRTEQGDSAMYLCASSSQGAGNTIYFGEGSWLTVV.

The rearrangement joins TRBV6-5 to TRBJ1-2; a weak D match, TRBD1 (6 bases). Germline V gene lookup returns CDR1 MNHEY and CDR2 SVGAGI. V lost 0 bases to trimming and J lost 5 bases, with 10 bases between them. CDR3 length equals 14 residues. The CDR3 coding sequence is TGTGCCAGCAGTTACTCCGGGGGGCCTTATGGCTACACCTTC. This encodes CASSYSGGPYGYTF.

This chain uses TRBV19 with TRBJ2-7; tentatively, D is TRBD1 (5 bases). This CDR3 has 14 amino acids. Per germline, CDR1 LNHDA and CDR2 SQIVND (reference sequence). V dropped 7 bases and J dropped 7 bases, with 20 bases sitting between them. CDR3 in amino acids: CASKIQVGLREQYF. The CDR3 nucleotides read TGTGCCAGTAAGATACAGGTGGGGTTGAGGGAGCAGTACTTC.

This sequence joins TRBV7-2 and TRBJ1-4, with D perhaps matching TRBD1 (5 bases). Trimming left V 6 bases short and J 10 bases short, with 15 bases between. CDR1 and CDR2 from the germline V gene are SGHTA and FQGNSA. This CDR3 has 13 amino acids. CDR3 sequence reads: CASRKIGGIKLFF. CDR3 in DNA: TGTGCCAGCAGAAAAATTGGGGGGATAAAACTGTTTTTT.

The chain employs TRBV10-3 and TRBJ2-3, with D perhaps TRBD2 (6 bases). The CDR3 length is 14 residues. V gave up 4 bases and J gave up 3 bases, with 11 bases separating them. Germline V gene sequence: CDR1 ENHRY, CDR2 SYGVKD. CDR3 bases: TGTGCCATCAGTGCCCGGGACTTAACAGATACGCAGTATTTT. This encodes CAISARDLTDTQYF.

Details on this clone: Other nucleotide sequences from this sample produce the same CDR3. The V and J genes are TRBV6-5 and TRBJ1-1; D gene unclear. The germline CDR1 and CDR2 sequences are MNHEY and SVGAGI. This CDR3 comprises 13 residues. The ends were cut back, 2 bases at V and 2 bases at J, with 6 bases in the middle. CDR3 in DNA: TGTGCCAGCAGTTACGGAGGAAACACTGAAGCTTTCTTT. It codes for CASSYGGNTEAFF.

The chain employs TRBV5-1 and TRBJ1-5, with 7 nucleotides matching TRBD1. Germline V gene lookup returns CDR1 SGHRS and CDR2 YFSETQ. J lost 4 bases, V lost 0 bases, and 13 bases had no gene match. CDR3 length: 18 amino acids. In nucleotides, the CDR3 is TGCGCCAGCAGCTTGGGCCCACAGGGGCCCATAGCAAATCAGCCCCAGCATTTT. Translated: CASSLGPQGPIANQPQHF.

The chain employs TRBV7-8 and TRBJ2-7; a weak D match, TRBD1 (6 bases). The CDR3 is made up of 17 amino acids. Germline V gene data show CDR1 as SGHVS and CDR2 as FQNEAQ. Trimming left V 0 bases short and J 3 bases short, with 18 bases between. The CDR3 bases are TGTGCCAGCAGCTTAGCGACAAGGACAGCGAAACACTACGAGCAGTACTTC. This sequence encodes CASSLATRTAKHYEQYF.

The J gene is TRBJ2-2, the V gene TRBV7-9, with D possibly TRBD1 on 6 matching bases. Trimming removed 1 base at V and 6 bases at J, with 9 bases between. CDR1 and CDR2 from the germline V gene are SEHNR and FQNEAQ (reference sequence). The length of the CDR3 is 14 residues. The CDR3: CASSLVRGAGELFF. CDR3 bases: TGTGCCAGCAGCTTAGTCAGGGGCGCCGGGGAGCTGTTTTTT.

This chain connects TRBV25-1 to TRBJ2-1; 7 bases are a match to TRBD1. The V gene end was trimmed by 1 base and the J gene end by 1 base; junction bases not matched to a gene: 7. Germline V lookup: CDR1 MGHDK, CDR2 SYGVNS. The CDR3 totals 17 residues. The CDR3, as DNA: TGTGCCAGCAGTGAATCCCGGACAGGCCTATCCTACAATGAGCAGTTCTTC. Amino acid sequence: CASSESRTGLSYNEQFF.

This CDR3 is CASGPGMSGNTIYF. Here the CDR3 DNA reads TGTGCCAGCGGGCCGGGGATGTCTGGAAACACCATATATTTT. The chain carries TRBV5-6 and TRBJ1-3; no clear D. There are 14 residues in the CDR3. Trimming removed 7 bases from V and 1 base from J, with 12 bases in between. Germline V lookup: CDR1 SGHDT, CDR2 YYEEEE.

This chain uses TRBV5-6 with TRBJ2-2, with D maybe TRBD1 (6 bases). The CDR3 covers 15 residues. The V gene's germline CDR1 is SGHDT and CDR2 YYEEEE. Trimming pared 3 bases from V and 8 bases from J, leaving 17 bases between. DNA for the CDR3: TGTGCCAGCAGCTACGGGACACCGGTGACGGGGGAGCTGTTTTTT. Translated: CASSYGTPVTGELFF.

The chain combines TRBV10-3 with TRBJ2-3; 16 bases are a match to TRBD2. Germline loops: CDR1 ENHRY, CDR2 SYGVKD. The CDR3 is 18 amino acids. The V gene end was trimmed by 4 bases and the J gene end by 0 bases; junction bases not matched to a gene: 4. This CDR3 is CAISVGTSGRASTDTQYF. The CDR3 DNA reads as TGTGCCATCAGTGTCGGGACTAGCGGGAGGGCAAGCACAGATACGCAGTATTTT.

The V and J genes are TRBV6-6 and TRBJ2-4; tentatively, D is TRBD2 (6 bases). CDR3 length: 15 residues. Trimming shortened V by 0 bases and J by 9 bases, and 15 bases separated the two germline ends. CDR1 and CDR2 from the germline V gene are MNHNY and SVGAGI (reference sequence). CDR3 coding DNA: TGTGCCAGCAGTTACTCTGAGGGGACTTTGACCATTCAGTACTTC. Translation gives CASSYSEGTLTIQYF.

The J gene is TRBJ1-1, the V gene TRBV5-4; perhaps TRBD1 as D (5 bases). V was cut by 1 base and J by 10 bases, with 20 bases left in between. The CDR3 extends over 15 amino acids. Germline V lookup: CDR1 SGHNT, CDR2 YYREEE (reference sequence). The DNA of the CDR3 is TGTGCCAGCAGCTTGCGCGCAGACGGAGGGGTCCTAGCTTTCTTT. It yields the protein CASSLRADGGVLAFF.

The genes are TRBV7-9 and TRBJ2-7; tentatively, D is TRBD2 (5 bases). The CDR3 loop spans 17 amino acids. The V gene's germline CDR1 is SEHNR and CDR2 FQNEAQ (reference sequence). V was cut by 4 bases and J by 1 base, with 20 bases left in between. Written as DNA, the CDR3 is TGTGCCAGCAGCTCTCCGGACCGGGGTCGGGAATCCTACGAGCAGTACTTC. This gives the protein CASSSPDRGRESYEQYF.

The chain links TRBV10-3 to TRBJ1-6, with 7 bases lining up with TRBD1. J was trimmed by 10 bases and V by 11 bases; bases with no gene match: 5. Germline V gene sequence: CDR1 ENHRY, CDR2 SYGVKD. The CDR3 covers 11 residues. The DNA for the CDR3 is TGTGCCTCCGGGACAGAGTCACCCCTCCACTTT. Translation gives CASGTESPLHF.

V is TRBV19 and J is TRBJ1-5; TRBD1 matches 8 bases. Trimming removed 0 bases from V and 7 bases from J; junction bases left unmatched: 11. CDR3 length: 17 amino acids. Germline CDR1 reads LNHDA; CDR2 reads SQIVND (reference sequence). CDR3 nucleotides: TGTGCCAGTAGTATAGATCAACGGACAGGGAGGGTCCAGCCCCAGCATTTT. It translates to CASSIDQRTGRVQPQHF.

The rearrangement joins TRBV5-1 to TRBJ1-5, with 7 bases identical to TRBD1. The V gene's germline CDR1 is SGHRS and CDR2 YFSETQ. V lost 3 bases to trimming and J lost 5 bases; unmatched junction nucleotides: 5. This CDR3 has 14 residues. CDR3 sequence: CASSSGTEDQPQHF. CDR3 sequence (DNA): TGCGCCAGCAGCTCCGGGACAGAGGATCAGCCCCAGCATTTT.

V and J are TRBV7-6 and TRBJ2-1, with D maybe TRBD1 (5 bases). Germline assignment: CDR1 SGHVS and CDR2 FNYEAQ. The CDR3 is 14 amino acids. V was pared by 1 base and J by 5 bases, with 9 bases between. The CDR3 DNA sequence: TGTGCCAGCAGCTTAGGACCACAGGACAATGAGCAGTTCTTC. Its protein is CASSLGPQDNEQFF.